These 32 T cell receptor beta chains were all obtained from the same sample, sequenced in a study of T cells of healthy individuals. TCRdb itself ran the 5' RACE reads through MiXCR, one entry per CDR3 protein. The data hold around 63,000 distinct CDR3 sequences, with roughly 16% observed a single time. These receptors were collected from a human donor in good health.

This clonotype was observed many times. The V and J genes are TRBV4-1 and TRBJ2-3; no firm D call. Germline V gene sequence: CDR1 MGHRA, CDR2 YSYEKL. V lost 5 bases to trimming and J lost 1 base, with 7 bases between them. The length of the CDR3 is 13 residues. CDR3 in DNA: TGCGCCAGCAGCGTCCCCGGCACAGATACGCAGTATTTT. Protein sequence: CASSVPGTDTQYF.

Many counts were recorded for this clonotype. The rearrangement joins TRBV20-1 to TRBJ1-6; weak D call: TRBD1 (6 bases). The germline V gene has CDR1 DFQATT and CDR2 SNEGSKA (reference sequence). CDR3 length: 15 residues. The V and J ends lost 3 bases and 7 bases respectively, with 16 bases between them. CDR3 region: CSARHPAGGNSPLHF. The CDR3 nucleotides read TGCAGTGCTAGGCATCCGGCGGGGGGCAATTCACCCCTCCACTTT.

The chain links TRBV5-5 to TRBJ1-1, with 8 bases matching TRBD1. CDR1 SGHKS and CDR2 YYEKEE come from the germline V gene (reference sequence). The CDR3 runs to 14 residues. Trimming took 0 bases from V and 7 from J; bases not matched to a gene: 5. The CDR3 loop is CASSLAGGRGEAFF. In nucleotides, the CDR3 is TGTGCCAGCAGCTTGGCAGGGGGCCGGGGTGAAGCTTTCTTT.

This clonotype was recorded a few times. V gene TRBV10-3 combines with J gene TRBJ2-1; 14 bases are a match to TRBD2. Trimming removed 7 bases from V and 9 bases from J; junction bases left unmatched: 5. The CDR3 loop spans 14 amino acids. Per the germline V gene, CDR1 is ENHRY and CDR2 is SYGVKD. CDR3 amino acids: CAITGTSGRSEQFF. The CDR3 nucleotides are TGTGCCATCACTGGGACTAGCGGGAGAAGTGAGCAGTTCTTC.

The sample holds a few counts of this clonotype. The V call is TRBV20-1, the J call TRBJ2-7, with TRBD1 matching 10 bases. CDR1 is DFQATT and CDR2 is SNEGSKA in the germline V gene (reference sequence). The CDR3 consists of 15 residues. J gave up 3 bases and V 6 bases, and 11 bases lay outside the gene matches. CDR3 residues: CSATPGDRGDYEQYF. DNA of the CDR3: TGCAGTGCAACTCCGGGGGACAGGGGTGACTACGAGCAGTACTTC.

The chain recombines TRBV5-1 with TRBJ2-3; perhaps TRBD2 as D (6 bases). The CDR3 sequence is 14 residues long. Deletions cut 7 bases from V and 5 bases from J, with 17 bases between. CDR1 SGHRS and CDR2 YFSETQ come from the germline V gene. The CDR3: CASLRDPGVDTQYF. CDR3 coding DNA: TGCGCCAGCCTCCGAGATCCGGGGGTAGATACGCAGTATTTT.

This clonotype was counted ten times or more. The CDR3 DNA follows: TGCAGTGCTAGTAAGGCCAGGAACACTGAAGCTTTCTTT. Translated, it gives CSASKARNTEAFF. The chain carries TRBV20-1 and TRBJ1-1; D gene ambiguous. The V gene's germline CDR1 is DFQATT and CDR2 SNEGSKA (reference sequence). The CDR3 covers 13 residues. V lost 3 bases, J lost 1 base, and 9 bases lay in between.

This chain uses TRBV6-2 or TRBV6-3 with TRBJ1-1; weak D call: TRBD1 (6 bases). CDR1 and CDR2 (germline): MNHEY, SVGEGT. This CDR3 region has 13 residues. V was cut by 8 bases and J by 11 bases, with 21 bases left in between. In nucleotides, the CDR3 is TGTGCCAGCCGATTGACGGGGGGCGCAAATGCTTTCTTT. Residues: CASRLTGGANAFF.

This clonotype was counted ten times or more. The CDR3 nucleotides are TGCAGCGTTGAACAAGGGGCGAGCGAGCAGTACTTC. Its translation is CSVEQGASEQYF. V and J are TRBV29-1 and TRBJ2-7; perhaps TRBD1 as D (5 bases). Trimming shortened V by 2 bases and J by 6 bases, and 11 bases separated the two germline ends. Looked up from germline, CDR1 is SQVTM and CDR2 is ANQGSEA. CDR3 length equals 12 residues.

Only a few counts were recorded for this clonotype. The chain is built from TRBV5-4 and TRBJ2-5; D may be TRBD1 (6 bases). CDR1 is SGHNT and CDR2 is YYREEE in the germline V gene (reference sequence). CDR3 length: 17 residues. V lost 2 bases, J lost 2 bases, and 19 bases lay in between. The CDR3 is CASSFRVAPGTQETQYF. For the CDR3, the DNA is TGTGCCAGCAGCTTTAGGGTTGCCCCAGGGACACAAGAGACCCAGTACTTC.

The chain has TRBV6-1 and TRBJ2-1; unclear D gene. From germline, CDR1 is MNHNS and CDR2 SASEGT. The CDR3 contains 11 residues. Trimming took off 2 bases at V and 7 bases at J, with 3 bases between the two ends. The CDR3 loop is CASSEWNEQFF. As DNA, the CDR3 is TGTGCCAGCAGTGAATGGAATGAGCAGTTCTTC.

The chain is built from TRBV28 and TRBJ1-5; D is perhaps TRBD1 (6 bases). V was cut by 5 bases and J by 0 bases, with 11 bases left in between. Germline assignment: CDR1 MDHEN and CDR2 SYDVKM. This CDR3 is built from 15 residues. In nucleotides, the CDR3 is TGTGCCAGCAGTCCCAGGGGCTATAGCAATCAGCCCCAGCATTTT. Amino acid sequence: CASSPRGYSNQPQHF.

This clonotype was seen more than once but under ten times. This chain uses TRBV12-3 or TRBV12-4 with TRBJ2-7; maybe TRBD2 (5 bases). This CDR3 has 16 residues. The germline V and J ends were trimmed by 6 bases and 4 bases, with 22 bases remaining between them. The CDR3 sequence is CASSLLSGSFGYEQYF. For the CDR3, the DNA is TGTGCCAGCAGCCTTCTATCGGGATCTTTTGGGTACGAGCAGTACTTC.

At least ten counts were recorded for this clonotype. V gene TRBV2 combines with J gene TRBJ1-1; weak D call: TRBD1 (6 bases). Trimming left V 1 base short and J 4 bases short, with 10 bases between. The CDR3 is made up of 14 amino acids. The germline gives CDR1 SNHLY, CDR2 FYNNEI. This CDR3 is CASSEVEGGTEAFF. The CDR3 nucleotides read TGTGCCAGCAGTGAAGTCGAGGGGGGCACTGAAGCTTTCTTT.

This clonotype was observed at least ten times. The CDR3 nucleotides read TGTGCCAGCAGTGCGGCCCTCGAGCAGTACTTC. This codes for CASSAALEQYF. V usage is TRBV2 and J usage is TRBJ2-7, with D unclear. The CDR3 loop spans 11 amino acids. Germline V CDR1 and CDR2: SNHLY, FYNNEI. The V end lost 4 bases, the J end lost 6 bases, and 7 bases lay between the germline ends.

The sample holds a few counts of this clonotype. The rearrangement uses TRBV25-1 and TRBJ2-2, with TRBD1 matching over 7 bases. The V segment lost 5 bases and the J segment 0 bases; nucleotides outside the gene matches: 6. The germline gives CDR1 MGHDK, CDR2 SYGVNS. The CDR3 extends over 16 amino acids. In DNA, the CDR3 is TGTGCCAGCAGTCACAAAGGGGGCACGAACACCGGGGAGCTGTTTTTT. Translation gives CASSHKGGTNTGELFF.

In its sample, this clonotype was seen once. This chain uses TRBV4-2 with TRBJ1-6; D ambiguous. CDR1 and CDR2 from the germline V gene are LGHNA and YNFKEQ. V gave up 0 bases and J gave up 7 bases, with 10 bases separating them. This CDR3 is 15 amino acids long. The CDR3, as DNA: TGTGCCAGCAGCCAAGATTCACGGGGAAATTCACCCCTCCACTTT. This encodes CASSQDSRGNSPLHF.

This clonotype was recorded many times. V is TRBV20-1 and J is TRBJ2-5; D is perhaps TRBD2 (5 bases). The V and J ends lost 5 bases and 3 bases respectively, with 10 bases between them. This CDR3 is built from 12 residues. Germline CDR1 DFQATT, CDR2 SNEGSKA (reference sequence). The CDR3 spells CSAEGWEETQYF. In nucleotides, the CDR3 is TGCAGTGCTGAGGGCTGGGAAGAGACCCAGTACTTC.

This clonotype was counted at least ten times. One end of the junction does not line up with germline, which may come from a read error. V usage is TRBV5-4 and J usage is TRBJ2-3, with D perhaps TRBD2 (5 bases). Germline-derived CDR1 and CDR2 are SGHNT and YYREEE (reference sequence). The length of the CDR3 is 14 residues. CDR3 in amino acids: CASSRESSTDTQYF. CDR3 in DNA: TGTGCCAGCAGTCGCGAATCTAGCACTGATACGCAGTATTTT. The full variable domain, completed using reference TRBV5-4 and TRBJ2-3, is ETGVTQSPTHLIKTRGQQVTLRCSSQSGHNTVSWYQQALGQGPQFIFQYYREEENGRGNFPPRFSGLQFPNYSSELNVNALELDDSALYLCASSRESSTDTQYFGPGTRLTVL.

There are a few counts of this clonotype. The chain recombines TRBV20-1 with TRBJ2-1; the D is unclear. The CDR3 length is 12 residues. Trimming took off 4 bases at V and 3 bases at J, with 7 bases between the two ends. Germline V gene sequence: CDR1 DFQATT, CDR2 SNEGSKA (reference sequence). The CDR3 protein is CSATAVYNEQFF. CDR3 bases: TGCAGTGCTACCGCCGTCTACAATGAGCAGTTCTTC.

This clonotype was counted many times. This chain joins TRBV7-9 and TRBJ2-7; TRBD2 aligns across 8 bases. Germline V gene lookup returns CDR1 SEHNR and CDR2 FQNEAQ (reference sequence). The CDR3 runs 14 residues. V was pared by 7 bases and J by 5 bases, with 10 bases of the junction left unmatched. CDR3 sequence: CASTSAGEVDEQYF. The CDR3 DNA is TGTGCCAGCACCTCAGCGGGAGAGGTGGACGAGCAGTACTTC.

The table lists this clonotype with many counts. V gene TRBV5-4 combines with J gene TRBJ2-2, with D unclear. Germline values: CDR1 SGHNT, CDR2 YYREEE (reference sequence). This CDR3 comprises 15 residues. V lost 2 bases and J lost 1, with 9 bases in between. CDR3 protein: CASSFDQLNTGELFF. The CDR3 coding sequence is TGTGCCAGCAGCTTCGACCAATTGAACACCGGGGAGCTGTTTTTT.

This clonotype was seen only a few times. This rearrangement joins TRBV4-1 to TRBJ2-7; the D is unclear. The CDR3 has 14 amino acids. Trimming took 2 bases from V and 2 from J, leaving 10 bases between them. Germline assignment: CDR1 MGHRA and CDR2 YSYEKL. The CDR3 nucleotides are TGCGCCAGCAGCCAATACCTAGGGCCCTACGAGCAGTACTTC. Residues: CASSQYLGPYEQYF.

There are many counts of this clonotype. This chain connects TRBV7-8 to TRBJ2-7; 7 bases match TRBD1. This CDR3 is 14 amino acids long. The germline V gene encodes CDR1 SGHVS and CDR2 FQNEAQ. V trimming: 2 bases; J trimming: 1 base; junction bases outside the gene matches: 2. The CDR3 is CASSLQTGSYEQYF. CDR3 DNA: TGTGCCAGCAGCTTACAGACAGGGTCCTACGAGCAGTACTTC.

This clonotype has only a few counts. The rearrangement joins TRBV12-3 or TRBV12-4 to TRBJ2-1; D is possibly TRBD1 or TRBD2 (5 bases each). The CDR3 extends over 15 amino acids. V shed 6 bases and J shed 4 bases, with 16 bases lying between them. CDR3 nucleotide sequence: TGTGCCAGCAGGCCCACCGGGACCCAATACAATGAGCAGTTCTTC. This sequence encodes CASRPTGTQYNEQFF.

This clonotype appeared many times. The chain joins TRBV20-1 to TRBJ1-2; D is uncertain. Germline assignment: CDR1 DFQATT and CDR2 SNEGSKA (reference sequence). The ends were cut back, 0 bases at V and 0 bases at J, with 11 bases in the middle. There are 15 residues in the CDR3. The CDR3 sequence is CSARDLAGTNYGYTF. In nucleotides, the CDR3 is TGCAGTGCTAGAGATCTCGCCGGTACTAACTATGGCTACACCTTC.

The chain has TRBV7-2 and TRBJ2-2; D unclear. The CDR3 is 13 amino acids. With 5 bases removed from V and 6 bases from J, the gap between germline ends came to 10 bases. Germline values: CDR1 SGHTA, CDR2 FQGNSA. The CDR3 here is CASSLNPPGELFF. DNA of the CDR3: TGTGCCAGCAGCCTGAACCCGCCCGGGGAGCTGTTTTTT.

In this sample, this clonotype turned up many times. The chain is built from TRBV7-3 and TRBJ1-6, with unresolved D. The germline V gene encodes CDR1 SGHTA and CDR2 FQGTGA. CDR3 length: 15 residues. Trimming stripped 2 bases from V and 7 bases from J, with 12 bases between. The CDR3 coding sequence is TGTGCCAGCAGCTTATCAAGCAGTGAAAATTCACCCCTCCACTTT. It encodes CASSLSSSENSPLHF. Full variable domain (remainder filled in from reference TRBV7-3 and TRBJ1-6): GAGVSQTPSNKVTEKGKYVELRCDPISGHTALYWYRQSLGQGPEFLIYFQGTGAADDSGLPNDRFFAVRPEGSVSTLKIQRTERGDSAVYLCASSLSSSENSPLHFGNGTRLTVT.

The rearrangement links TRBV4-3 to TRBJ1-4; D gene uncertain. This CDR3 comprises 13 residues. Looked up from germline, CDR1 is LGHNA and CDR2 is YSLEER. Trimming shortened V by 2 bases and J by 8 bases, and 9 bases separated the two germline ends. The CDR3 sequence is CASSQRTREKLFF. CDR3 DNA: TGCGCCAGCAGCCAACGTACTCGGGAAAAACTGTTTTTT.

V and J are TRBV30 and TRBJ2-2; TRBD1 matches at 7 bases. Germline V gene lookup returns CDR1 GTSNPN and CDR2 SVGIG (reference sequence). The CDR3 runs 17 residues. After removal of 5 bases from V and 4 bases from J, the junction contained 16 bases not matched to a gene. DNA of the CDR3: TGTGCCTGGCAATTATCCGGGACAGCCCGATTCACCGGGGAGCTGTTTTTT. Its protein product is CAWQLSGTARFTGELFF.

The rearrangement links TRBV20-1 to TRBJ1-2; 8 bases map to TRBD1. With V trimmed by 1 base and J by 6 bases, 7 bases remained unmatched. The V gene's germline CDR1 is DFQATT and CDR2 SNEGSKA (reference sequence). The CDR3 sequence is 14 residues long. In DNA, the CDR3 is TGCAGTGCTAGAGTGGCAGGGGGCAGCGATGGCTACACCTTC. Its protein is CSARVAGGSDGYTF.

This clonotype was counted ten times or more. The chain links TRBV24-1 to TRBJ2-7, with TRBD2 matching over 8 bases. This CDR3 comprises 14 residues. Germline V gene sequence: CDR1 KGHDR, CDR2 SFDVKD. After removal of 4 bases from V and 2 bases from J, the junction contained 3 bases not matched to a gene. This chain's CDR3 is CATSETTSAYEQYF. CDR3 DNA sequence: TGTGCCACCAGTGAGACGACTAGCGCCTACGAGCAGTACTTC.